This T cell receptor (beta chain) was documented in a study of CD4+ T cells in melanoma. A word on this clone: Its antigen is unidentified.

Clones were read by immunoSEQ multiplex PCR, and TCRdb kept only the in-frame ones, dropping some. The table has 140,000 or so clones, about 90% seen once. The study's findings and limits: A reported correlation linked neoantigen-specific CD4+ T cells to CD8+, macrophage and B cell function. Reportedly, melanoma neoantigen-specific CD4+ T cells showed varied differentiation states.

Germline lookup yields CDR1 SGHRS and CDR2 YFSETQ. V lost 4 bases and J lost 7; bases outside the gene matches: 10. CDR3 length equals 14 residues. The sequence derives from a human donor with melanoma. J is TRBJ1-1 and V is TRBV5-1; 7 bases match TRBD1. CDR3 protein: CASSETQGLSEAFF. The DNA of the CDR3 is TGCGCCAGCAGCGAAACACAGGGGCTGAGTGAAGCTTTCTTT.